This record concerns one T cell receptor (beta chain) sequence. The antigen is undetermined. cDNA synthesis used the whole RNA isolate, giving expressed TCRB sequences. TCRdb's copy holds only in-frame clones and misses some; the assay was immunoSEQ multiplex PCR. The data contain about 150,000 clones, around 10% of them singletons. These data are taken from a study of beta chain features in type 1 diabetes. V lost 6 bases to trimming and J lost 0 bases, with 12 bases between them. CDR1 is ENHRY and CDR2 is SYGVKD in the germline V gene. This CDR3 comprises 15 residues. Points from the study as a whole: TCRB CDR3 length was moderately but significantly reduced in all four CD4+ subsets of Type 1 diabetes patients.

Sequencing was done on a sample of central memory CD4+ T cells from blood. This receptor was taken from a man aged 25 to 40 with type 1 diabetes. This chain connects TRBV10-3 to TRBJ2-1; no firm D call. The CDR3 region is CAISREVSSYNEQFF. CDR3 nucleotides: TGTGCCATCAGCCGTGAGGTCAGCTCCTACAATGAGCAGTTCTTC.